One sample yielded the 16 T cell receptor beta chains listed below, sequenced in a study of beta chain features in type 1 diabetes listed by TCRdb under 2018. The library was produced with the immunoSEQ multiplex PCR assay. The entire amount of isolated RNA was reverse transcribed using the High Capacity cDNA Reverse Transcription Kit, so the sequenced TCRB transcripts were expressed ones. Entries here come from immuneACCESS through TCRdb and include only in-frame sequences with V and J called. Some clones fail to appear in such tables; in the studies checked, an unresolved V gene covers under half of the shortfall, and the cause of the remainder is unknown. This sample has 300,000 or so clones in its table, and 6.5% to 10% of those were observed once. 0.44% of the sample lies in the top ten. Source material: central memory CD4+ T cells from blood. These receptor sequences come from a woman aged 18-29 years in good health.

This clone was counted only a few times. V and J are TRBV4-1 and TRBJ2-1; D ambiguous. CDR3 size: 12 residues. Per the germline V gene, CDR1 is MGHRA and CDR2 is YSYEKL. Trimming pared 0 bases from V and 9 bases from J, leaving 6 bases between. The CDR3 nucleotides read TGCGCCAGCAGCCAAGATAGGAGTGAGCAGTTCTTC. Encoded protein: CASSQDRSEQFF.

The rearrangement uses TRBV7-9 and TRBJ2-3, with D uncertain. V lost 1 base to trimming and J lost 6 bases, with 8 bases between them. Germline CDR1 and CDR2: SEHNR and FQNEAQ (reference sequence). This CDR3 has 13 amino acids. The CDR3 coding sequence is TGTGCCAGCAGCTTAGGAGGTCAGGATACGCAGTATTTT. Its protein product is CASSLGGQDTQYF.

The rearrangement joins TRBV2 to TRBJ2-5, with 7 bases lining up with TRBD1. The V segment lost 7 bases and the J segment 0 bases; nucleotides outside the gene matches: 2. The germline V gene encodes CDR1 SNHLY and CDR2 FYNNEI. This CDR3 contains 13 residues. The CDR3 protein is CASTTGYQETQYF. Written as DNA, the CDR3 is TGTGCCAGCACGACAGGGTACCAAGAGACCCAGTACTTC.

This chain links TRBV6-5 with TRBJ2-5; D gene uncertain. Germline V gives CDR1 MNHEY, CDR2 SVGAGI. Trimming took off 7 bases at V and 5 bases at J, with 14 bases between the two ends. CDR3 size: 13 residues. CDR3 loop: CASIIGHGETQYF. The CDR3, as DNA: TGTGCCAGCATCATAGGGCATGGGGAGACCCAGTACTTC.

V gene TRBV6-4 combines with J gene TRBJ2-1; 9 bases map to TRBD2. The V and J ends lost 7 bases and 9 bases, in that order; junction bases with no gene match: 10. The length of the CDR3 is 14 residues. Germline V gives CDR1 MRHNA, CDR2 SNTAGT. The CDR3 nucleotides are TGTGCCAGCAAGGATCTAGCGGGAAGCTTTGAGCAGTTCTTC. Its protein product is CASKDLAGSFEQFF.

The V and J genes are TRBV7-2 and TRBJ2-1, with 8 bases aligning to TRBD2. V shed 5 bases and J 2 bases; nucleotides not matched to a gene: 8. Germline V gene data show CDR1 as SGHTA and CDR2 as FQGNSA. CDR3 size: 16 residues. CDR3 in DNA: TGTGCCAGCAGCCGCCACCCGGGACTAGCCTACAATGAGCAGTTCTTC. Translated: CASSRHPGLAYNEQFF.

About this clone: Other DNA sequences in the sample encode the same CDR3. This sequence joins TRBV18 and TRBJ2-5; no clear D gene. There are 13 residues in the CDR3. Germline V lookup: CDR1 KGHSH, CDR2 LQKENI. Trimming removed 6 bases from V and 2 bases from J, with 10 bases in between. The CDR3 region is CASSPSGQETQYF. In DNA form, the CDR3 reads TGTGCCAGCTCCCCCTCAGGTCAAGAGACCCAGTACTTC.

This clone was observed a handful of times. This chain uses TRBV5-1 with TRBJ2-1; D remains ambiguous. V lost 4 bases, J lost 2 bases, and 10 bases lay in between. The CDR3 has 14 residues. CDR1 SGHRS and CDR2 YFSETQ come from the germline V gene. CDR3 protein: CASSSVSAYNEQFF. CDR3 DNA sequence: TGCGCCAGCAGCAGCGTATCAGCCTACAATGAGCAGTTCTTC. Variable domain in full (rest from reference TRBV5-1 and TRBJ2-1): KAGVTQTPRYLIKTRGQQVTLSCSPISGHRSVSWYQQTPGQGLQFLFEYFSETQRNKGNFPGRFSGRQFSNSRSEMNVSTLELGDSALYLCASSSVSAYNEQFFGPGTRLTVL.

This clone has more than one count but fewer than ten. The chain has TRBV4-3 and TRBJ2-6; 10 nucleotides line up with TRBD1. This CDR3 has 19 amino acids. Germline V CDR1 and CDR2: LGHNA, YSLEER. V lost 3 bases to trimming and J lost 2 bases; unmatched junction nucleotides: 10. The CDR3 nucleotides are TGCGCCAGCAGCCAGGACCGAGCAGGACAGGGGGCTGGGGCCAACGTCCTGACTTTC. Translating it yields CASSQDRAGQGAGANVLTF.

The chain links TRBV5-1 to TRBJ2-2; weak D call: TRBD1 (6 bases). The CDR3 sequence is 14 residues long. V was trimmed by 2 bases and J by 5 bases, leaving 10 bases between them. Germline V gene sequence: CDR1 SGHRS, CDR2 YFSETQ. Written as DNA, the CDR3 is TGCGCCAGCAGCTTAGCACAGGGAACCGGGGAGCTGTTTTTT. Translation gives CASSLAQGTGELFF. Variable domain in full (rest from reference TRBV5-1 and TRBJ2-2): KAGVTQTPRYLIKTRGQQVTLSCSPISGHRSVSWYQQTPGQGLQFLFEYFSETQRNKGNFPGRFSGRQFSNSRSEMNVSTLELGDSALYLCASSLAQGTGELFFGEGSRLTVL.

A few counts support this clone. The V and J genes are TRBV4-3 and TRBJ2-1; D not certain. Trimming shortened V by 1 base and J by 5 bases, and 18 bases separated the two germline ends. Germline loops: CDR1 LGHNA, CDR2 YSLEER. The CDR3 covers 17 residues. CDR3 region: CASSQGDGLLLDNEQFF. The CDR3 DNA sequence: TGCGCCAGCAGCCAAGGGGATGGCCTCCTATTAGACAATGAGCAGTTCTTC.

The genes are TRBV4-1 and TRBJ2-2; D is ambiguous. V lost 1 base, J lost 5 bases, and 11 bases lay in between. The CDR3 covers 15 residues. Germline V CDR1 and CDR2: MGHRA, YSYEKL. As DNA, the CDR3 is TGCGCCAGCAGCCAAGGGCATTCGGTAACCGGGGAGCTGTTTTTT. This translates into CASSQGHSVTGELFF.

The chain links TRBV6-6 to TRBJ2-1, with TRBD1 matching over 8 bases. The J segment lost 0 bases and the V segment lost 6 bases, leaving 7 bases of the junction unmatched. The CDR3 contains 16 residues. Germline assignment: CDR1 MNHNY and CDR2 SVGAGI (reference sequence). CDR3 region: CASSLITGGSYNEQFF. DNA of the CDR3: TGTGCCAGCAGCCTCATAACAGGGGGCTCCTACAATGAGCAGTTCTTC.

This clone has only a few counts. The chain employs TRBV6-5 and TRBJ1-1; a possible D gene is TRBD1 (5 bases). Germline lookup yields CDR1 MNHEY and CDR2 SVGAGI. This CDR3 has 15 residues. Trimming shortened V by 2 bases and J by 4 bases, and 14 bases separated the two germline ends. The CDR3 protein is CASSYRGRQFTEAFF. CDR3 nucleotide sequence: TGTGCCAGCAGTTACCGCGGCAGACAGTTCACTGAAGCTTTCTTT.

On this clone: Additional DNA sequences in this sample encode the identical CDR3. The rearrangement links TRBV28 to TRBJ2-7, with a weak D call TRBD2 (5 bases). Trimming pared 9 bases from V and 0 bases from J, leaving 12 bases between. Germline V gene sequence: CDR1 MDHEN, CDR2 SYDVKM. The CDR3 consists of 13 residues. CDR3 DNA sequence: TGTGCCAGTCGGACGGGGAGCTCCTACGAGCAGTACTTC. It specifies CASRTGSSYEQYF. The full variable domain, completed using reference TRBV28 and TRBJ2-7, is DVKVTQSSRYLVKRTGEKVFLECVQDMDHENMFWYRQDPGLGLRLIYFSYDVKMKEKGDIPEGYSVSREKKERFSLILESASTNQTSMYLCASRTGSSYEQYFGPGTRLTVT.

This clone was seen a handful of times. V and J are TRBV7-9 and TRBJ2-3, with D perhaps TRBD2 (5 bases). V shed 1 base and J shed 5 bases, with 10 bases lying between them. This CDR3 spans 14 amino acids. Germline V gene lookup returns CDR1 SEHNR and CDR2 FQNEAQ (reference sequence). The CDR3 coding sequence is TGTGCCAGCAGCTTAGGGCGGAGCGGAGATACGCAGTATTTT. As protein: CASSLGRSGDTQYF.